Presented here are 22 T cell receptor beta chains from one specimen sequenced in a study of shared clonotypes between healthy human individuals. Using immunoSEQ multiplex PCR, the repertoire was profiled, and TCRdb retains in-frame clones only, with some absent. In the table there are over a million clones, 95% to 97% of which are singletons. Sample: naive CD4+ T cells sorted from blood. The subset is: CD45RA+ positively selected. These receptors were collected from a young man in good health.

This chain links TRBV9 with TRBJ1-4; no clear D gene. The germline gives CDR1 SGDLS, CDR2 YYNGEE. CDR3 length: 15 amino acids. Trimming shortened V by 4 bases and J by 4 bases, and 14 bases separated the two germline ends. The CDR3 nucleotides read TGTGCCAGCAGCCCCCGGGGAATAAGTAATGAAAAACTGTTTTTT. Protein product: CASSPRGISNEKLFF.

This chain connects TRBV11-2 to TRBJ2-6, with 9 nucleotides matching TRBD1. In germline, CDR1 is SGHAT, CDR2 FQNNGV. This CDR3 has 19 amino acids. J lost 0 bases, V lost 6 bases, and 12 bases had no gene match. The CDR3 coding sequence is TGTGCCAGCAGACCCTGGGGACAGGGCGCCTACTCTGGGGCCAACGTCCTGACTTTC. Amino acids: CASRPWGQGAYSGANVLTF.

The chain has TRBV21-1 and TRBJ2-1; the D call of TRBD2 is as the table states it, not checked on the DNA. TRBV21-1 is marked as a pseudogene. This CDR3 region has 15 residues. The CDR3 protein is CASSSPGRHYNEQFF. In DNA form, the CDR3 reads TGTGCCAGCAGCAGCCCGGGAAGGCACTACAATGAGCAGTTCTTC.

The chain combines TRBV19 with TRBJ2-1; TRBD2 is a possible D gene (5 bases). Germline V gives CDR1 LNHDA, CDR2 SQIVND (reference sequence). Trimming cost V 5 bases and J 2 bases, with 13 bases left between them. The CDR3 runs to 15 residues. CDR3 bases: TGTGCCAGTAGTGGAACTAGTGATACCTACAATGAGCAGTTCTTC. It is translated as CASSGTSDTYNEQFF.

The chain has TRBV19 and TRBJ2-1; tentative D call: TRBD2 (5 bases). The germline V gene has CDR1 LNHDA and CDR2 SQIVND (reference sequence). V lost 1 base, J lost 8 bases, and 9 bases lay in between. This CDR3 comprises 13 residues. CDR3 sequence: CASSIAGSDEQFF. CDR3 bases: TGTGCCAGTAGTATAGCGGGGAGCGATGAGCAGTTCTTC.

The V and J genes are TRBV9 and TRBJ1-5, with 7 bases fitting TRBD1. Per germline, CDR1 SGDLS and CDR2 YYNGEE. The CDR3 consists of 18 residues. Unmatched junction bases numbered 12, after V lost 3 bases and J lost 0 bases. The CDR3 nucleotides are TGTGCCAGCAGCGAGGGGACAGCTATTGGAATTAGCAATCAGCCCCAGCATTTT. As protein: CASSEGTAIGISNQPQHF. The full variable domain, in which reference TRBV9 and TRBJ1-5 provide the parts outside the CDR3, is DSGVTQTPKHLITATGQRVTLRCSPRSGDLSVYWYQQSLDQGLQFLIQYYNGEERAKGNILERFSAQQFPDLHSELNLSSLELGDSALYFCASSEGTAIGISNQPQHFGDGTRLSIL.

About this clone: Other DNA sequences within the sample encode an identical CDR3. This chain uses TRBV30 with TRBJ2-7; D gene uncertain. Per the germline V gene, CDR1 is GTSNPN and CDR2 is SVGIG (reference sequence). V was pared by 1 base and J by 1 base, with 5 bases between. The CDR3 loop spans 12 amino acids. The CDR3 protein is CAWSADSYEQYF. The CDR3 DNA is TGTGCCTGGAGTGCAGATTCCTACGAGCAGTACTTC.

Worth noting for this clone: Other DNA sequences of this sample code for an identical CDR3. V and J are TRBV5-1 and TRBJ2-5, with D perhaps matching TRBD1 or TRBD2 (5 bases each). This CDR3 comprises 13 residues. CDR1 and CDR2 (germline): SGHRS, YFSETQ. V lost 4 bases to trimming and J lost 2 bases, with 9 bases between them. Written as DNA, the CDR3 is TGCGCCAGCAGCCCGGGACCACAAGAGACCCAGTACTTC. Protein: CASSPGPQETQYF.

This rearrangement joins TRBV5-4 to TRBJ2-7; the match to TRBD1 covers 9 bases. The germline CDR1 and CDR2 sequences are SGHNT and YYREEE (reference sequence). V was clipped by 1 base and J by 6 bases; unmatched bases: 2. The CDR3 loop spans 13 amino acids. The CDR3 protein is CASSLWTGAEQYF. CDR3 coding DNA: TGTGCCAGCAGCTTGTGGACAGGGGCCGAGCAGTACTTC.

The rearrangement links TRBV28 to TRBJ2-7; the D gene is possibly TRBD1 (6 bases). The ends were cut back, 10 bases at V and 6 bases at J, with 16 bases in the middle. Germline V gene sequence: CDR1 MDHEN, CDR2 SYDVKM. This CDR3 is 12 amino acids long. CDR3: CATHRALSEQYF. CDR3 DNA sequence: TGTGCCACCCACAGGGCTCTGAGCGAGCAGTACTTC. Combining the CDR3 with reference TRBV28 and TRBJ2-7 gives the whole variable domain DVKVTQSSRYLVKRTGEKVFLECVQDMDHENMFWYRQDPGLGLRLIYFSYDVKMKEKGDIPEGYSVSREKKERFSLILESASTNQTSMYLCATHRALSEQYFGPGTRLTVT.

This rearrangement joins TRBV5-6 to TRBJ1-2; D is possibly TRBD1 (5 bases). Trimming removed 0 bases at V and 7 bases at J, with 13 bases between. Germline CDR1 is SGHDT and CDR2 is YYEEEE. The CDR3 length is 14 residues. CDR3 residues: CASSLEFGGSGYTF. In DNA form, the CDR3 reads TGTGCCAGCAGCTTGGAGTTCGGGGGATCTGGCTACACCTTC.

The chain employs TRBV29-1 and TRBJ1-1; D is possibly TRBD1 (6 bases). V gave up 5 bases and J gave up 4 bases, with 11 bases separating them. The length of the CDR3 is 12 residues. Germline assignment: CDR1 SQVTM and CDR2 ANQGSEA. CDR3 region: CSVLGGGTEAFF. The CDR3 DNA follows: TGCAGCGTTCTGGGGGGCGGCACTGAAGCTTTCTTT.

The V gene is TRBV28, the J gene TRBJ1-5, with 9 bases lining up with TRBD1. Germline CDR1 reads MDHEN; CDR2 reads SYDVKM. With V trimmed by 5 bases and J by 6 bases, 8 bases remained unmatched. The CDR3 consists of 15 residues. The CDR3 reads CASSLDRGRGQPQHF. The CDR3 region has the DNA TGTGCCAGCAGTCTCGACAGGGGGAGAGGTCAGCCCCAGCATTTT.

This clone was recorded once. J is TRBJ2-1 and V is TRBV7-6, with a tentative D call TRBD2 (6 bases). Germline V gene lookup returns CDR1 SGHVS and CDR2 FNYEAQ. The CDR3 runs to 17 residues. Trimming shortened V by 2 bases and J by 7 bases, and 21 bases separated the two germline ends. The DNA for the CDR3 is TGTGCCAGCAGCTTATTTGGAGGGGAAGGGAGGCGTAATGAGCAGTTCTTC. Its translation is CASSLFGGEGRRNEQFF.

Here the CDR3 reads CASSTGPGSYEQYF. The CDR3 DNA sequence: TGTGCCAGTAGTACTGGACCAGGCTCCTACGAGCAGTACTTC. The genes are TRBV19 and TRBJ2-7; no firm D call. V lost 4 bases and J lost 0, with 10 bases in between. CDR1 is LNHDA and CDR2 is SQIVND in the germline V gene (reference sequence). This CDR3 is built from 14 residues. Full variable domain (missing parts from reference TRBV19 and TRBJ2-7): DGGITQSPKYLFRKEGQNVTLSCEQNLNHDAMYWYRQDPGQGLRLIYYSQIVNDFQKGDIAEGYSVSREKKESFPLTVTSAQKNPTAFYLCASSTGPGSYEQYFGPGTRLTVT.

The rearrangement joins TRBV5-1 to TRBJ2-7; no definite D call. Germline-derived CDR1 and CDR2 are SGHRS and YFSETQ. V was clipped by 0 bases and J by 3 bases, with 13 bases between them. CDR3 length: 15 residues. The CDR3 DNA reads TGCGCCAGCAGCTTGGGGGTGGGCGGTTTCTACGAGCAGTACTTC. Protein sequence: CASSLGVGGFYEQYF.

This sequence joins TRBV6-5 and TRBJ2-3; 9 bases map to TRBD1. Trimming took 5 bases from V and 1 from J; bases not matched to a gene: 4. The germline CDR1 and CDR2 sequences are MNHEY and SVGAGI. The CDR3 totals 15 residues. This CDR3 reads CASSLQGAGTDTQYF. The CDR3 DNA is TGTGCCAGCAGTCTACAGGGGGCAGGCACAGATACGCAGTATTTT.

The V gene is TRBV7-9, the J gene TRBJ2-5; D is possibly TRBD1 (5 bases). V was pared by 5 bases and J by 5 bases, with 12 bases between. Per the germline V gene, CDR1 is SEHNR and CDR2 is FQNEAQ (reference sequence). The CDR3 has 13 residues. The CDR3 DNA reads as TGTGCCAGCAGCCGAAGACCAGGGGAGACCCAGTACTTC. The encoded protein is CASSRRPGETQYF.

The chain links TRBV6-4 to TRBJ2-2; TRBD1 aligns across 8 bases. The CDR3 has 15 amino acids. Germline loops: CDR1 MRHNA, CDR2 SNTAGT. The J segment lost 7 bases and the V segment lost 2 bases, leaving 6 bases of the junction unmatched. For the CDR3, the DNA is TGTGCCAGCAGTGACGGGGACAGGACCCACGGGGAGCTGTTTTTT. Translated: CASSDGDRTHGELFF.

The CDR3 DNA sequence: TGTGCCAGCAGCTTAGTTTCGGTGTCGGCCCTCAATGAGCAGTTCTTC. Encoded protein: CASSLVSVSALNEQFF. The chain is built from TRBV7-2 and TRBJ2-1; D ambiguous. Germline lookup yields CDR1 SGHTA and CDR2 FQGNSA. The length of the CDR3 is 16 residues. V dropped 1 base and J dropped 6 bases, with 16 bases sitting between them.

The chain links TRBV12-5 to TRBJ2-7, with D uncertain. The CDR3 spans 16 residues. Germline V CDR1 and CDR2: LGHNT, FRNRAP. V lost 2 bases to trimming and J lost 2 bases, with 16 bases between them. The DNA of the CDR3 is TGTGCTAGTGGTTTGCCCTGGACCGGCCGCCCCTACGAGCAGTACTTC. It specifies CASGLPWTGRPYEQYF.

This clone has only one observation. The chain employs TRBV14 and TRBJ2-7; tentative D call: TRBD2 (6 bases). CDR1 and CDR2 from the germline V gene are SGHDN and FVKESK. V was clipped by 5 bases and J by 6 bases, with 20 bases between them. The CDR3 has 15 residues. CDR3 in amino acids: CASSARLGRPGEQYF. Here the CDR3 DNA reads TGTGCCAGCAGCGCGCGTCTAGGGAGGCCTGGCGAGCAGTACTTC.